These 10 T cell receptor beta chains share one sample of origin, sequenced in a study of cytomegalovirus exposure and HLA in healthy donors. PCR involved 60 Vbeta and 13 Jbeta primers. Assay used: immunoSEQ multiplex PCR; TCRdb lists only in-frame clones, some missing. The sample has around 270,000 clones; roughly 80% are singletons. The sample consisted of PBMCs. These receptors all stem from a girl aged 2 to 10 in good health and CMV-seronegative.

This chain links TRBV6-5 with TRBJ1-1; no reliable D call. Trimming took off 6 bases at V and 4 bases at J, with 9 bases between the two ends. This CDR3 has 12 residues. Germline CDR1 MNHEY, CDR2 SVGAGI. This CDR3 reads CASRRAGTEAFF. The DNA for the CDR3 is TGTGCCAGCAGGCGGGCTGGCACTGAAGCTTTCTTT.

The table lists this clone with a count of one. This chain links TRBV2 with TRBJ2-1; 10 nucleotides agree with TRBD2. J gave up 9 bases and V 3 bases, and 11 bases lay outside the gene matches. The CDR3 is made up of 16 amino acids. The germline CDR1 and CDR2 sequences are SNHLY and FYNNEI. The CDR3 nucleotides are TGTGCCAGCAGTGATAGGGCTAGCGGGGGTGACACTGAGCAGTTCTTC. Translation: CASSDRASGGDTEQFF.

This chain uses TRBV27 with TRBJ1-5; the match to TRBD1 covers 8 bases. The CDR3 loop spans 13 amino acids. The ends lost 6 bases at V and 3 bases at J; junction bases unmatched: 1. Per the germline V gene, CDR1 is MNHEY and CDR2 is SMNVEV (reference sequence). The CDR3 here is CASRTGVNQPQHF. CDR3 DNA: TGTGCCAGCAGGACAGGGGTCAATCAGCCCCAGCATTTT.

The chain uses TRBV7-8 and TRBJ2-7; TRBD1 is a possible D gene (6 bases). From germline, CDR1 is SGHVS and CDR2 FQNEAQ. There are 15 residues in the CDR3. V lost 5 bases, J lost 6 bases, and 20 bases lay in between. The CDR3 loop reads CASSPLHRVHREQYF. CDR3 nucleotides: TGTGCCAGCAGCCCTCTACACAGGGTCCATCGCGAGCAGTACTTC.

The gene calls are TRBV5-4 and TRBJ2-3; TRBD2 agrees at 8 bases. V dropped 2 bases and J dropped 5; count of bases not matched to a gene: 7. CDR1 and CDR2 from the germline V gene are SGHNT and YYREEE (reference sequence). The CDR3 spans 15 residues. CDR3: CASSFGGAVRDTQYF. In nucleotides, the CDR3 is TGTGCCAGCAGCTTCGGGGGGGCAGTGAGAGATACGCAGTATTTT.

V usage is TRBV5-1 and J usage is TRBJ2-3, with 8 bases fitting TRBD1. Trimming took 3 bases from V and 4 from J; bases not matched to a gene: 4. The CDR3 has 14 amino acids. Looked up from germline, CDR1 is SGHRS and CDR2 is YFSETQ. CDR3 nucleotides: TGCGCCAGCAGCTCCGGACAGGGCGCAGATACGCAGTATTTT. Encoded protein: CASSSGQGADTQYF.

The V call is TRBV7-9, the J call TRBJ1-1; D is uncertain. Trimming pared 5 bases from V and 10 bases from J, leaving 20 bases between. CDR3 length equals 14 residues. Germline V gene sequence: CDR1 SEHNR, CDR2 FQNEAQ (reference sequence). The CDR3 DNA sequence: TGTGCCAGCAGCCCAGAGGGTTCCTCAAGTAGAGCTTTCTTT. This codes for CASSPEGSSSRAFF.

The rearrangement uses TRBV18 and TRBJ1-2; D perhaps matches TRBD1 (6 bases). Per germline, CDR1 KGHSH and CDR2 LQKENI. This CDR3 is built from 15 residues. Trimming left V 4 bases short and J 8 bases short, with 20 bases between. The CDR3 reads CASSQGEQGTGGYTF. Written as DNA, the CDR3 is TGTGCCAGCTCACAGGGGGAACAGGGCACAGGAGGCTACACCTTC.

The count of this clone is one. This chain joins TRBV9 and TRBJ2-6; 10 nucleotides align to TRBD2. The V gene end was trimmed by 0 bases and the J gene end by 2 bases; junction bases not matched to a gene: 5. Germline assignment: CDR1 SGDLS and CDR2 YYNGEE. This CDR3 region has 18 residues. CDR3 sequence: CASSVASGREAGANVLTF. In DNA, the CDR3 is TGTGCCAGCAGCGTAGCCAGCGGGAGGGAAGCTGGGGCCAACGTCCTGACTTTC. Variable domain in full (rest from reference TRBV9 and TRBJ2-6): DSGVTQTPKHLITATGQRVTLRCSPRSGDLSVYWYQQSLDQGLQFLIQYYNGEERAKGNILERFSAQQFPDLHSELNLSSLELGDSALYFCASSVASGREAGANVLTFGAGSRLTVL.

This chain links TRBV6-1 with TRBJ2-4; no clear D. The CDR3 spans 15 residues. Germline CDR1 is MNHNS and CDR2 is SASEGT. Trimming stripped 6 bases from V and 0 bases from J, with 12 bases between. CDR3 nucleotide sequence: TGTGCCAGCAGCCGAGAGGAGCTAGCCAAAAACATTCAGTACTTC. This sequence encodes CASSREELAKNIQYF.